These 18 T cell receptor beta chains came from one sample sequenced in a study of blood T cell repertoires in COVID-19. Measured with immunoSEQ multiplex PCR; TCRdb has only the in-frame clones, and not every one. This table holds about 400,000 clones, 89% found once. The sequenced material came from PBMCs or T cells enriched from blood (not recorded which). Every receptor here comes from a woman in her twenties or thirties who had recovered from COVID-19.

The chain couples TRBV12-3 or TRBV12-4 to TRBJ1-2, with D uncertain. The CDR3 is 13 residues long. V was pared by 3 bases and J by 1 base, with 6 bases between. The CDR3 spells CASSFEDNYGYTF. Written as DNA, the CDR3 is TGTGCCAGCAGTTTTGAGGATAACTATGGCTACACCTTC.

The V and J genes are TRBV7-9 and TRBJ1-5; possible D gene TRBD1, 5 bases. Germline V lookup: CDR1 SEHNR, CDR2 FQNEAQ (reference sequence). The CDR3 has 13 residues. V lost 0 bases and J 10 bases, leaving 10 bases between the germline ends. CDR3: CASSLASGGPQHF. In DNA, the CDR3 is TGTGCCAGCAGCTTAGCTTCGGGGGGTCCCCAGCATTTT.

The chain is built from TRBV9 and TRBJ1-1; D not resolved. The CDR3 is 14 amino acids. Germline assignment: CDR1 SGDLS and CDR2 YYNGEE. Trimming shortened V by 3 bases and J by 6 bases, and 15 bases separated the two germline ends. The CDR3 DNA reads as TGTGCCAGCAGCGGCCCCAGCGTCGTAGCTGAAGCTTTCTTT. This translates into CASSGPSVVAEAFF.

This chain connects TRBV27 to TRBJ2-5; D uncertain. In germline, CDR1 is MNHEY, CDR2 SMNVEV (reference sequence). V lost 6 bases, J lost 5 bases, and 7 bases lay in between. The CDR3 spans 11 residues. CDR3 in amino acids: CASSLGETQYF. CDR3 bases: TGTGCCAGCAGCCTCGGGGAGACCCAGTACTTC.

This clone was found once. The chain links TRBV30 to TRBJ1-3; D is unclear. The CDR3 consists of 14 residues. Germline CDR1 GTSNPN, CDR2 SVGIG (reference sequence). V was clipped by 2 bases and J by 0 bases, with 8 bases between them. For the CDR3, the DNA is TGTGCCTGGAGTCGCGGGGACTCTGGAAACACCATATATTTT. Protein: CAWSRGDSGNTIYF.

The sample holds one count of this clone. V usage is TRBV4-3 and J usage is TRBJ1-1; D ambiguous. V was clipped by 3 bases and J by 4 bases, with 9 bases between them. Germline V lookup: CDR1 LGHNA, CDR2 YSLEER. This CDR3 has 13 residues. CDR3 sequence reads: CASSQTGATEAFF. The CDR3 DNA sequence: TGCGCCAGCAGCCAGACGGGTGCCACTGAAGCTTTCTTT.

The gene calls are TRBV5-8 and TRBJ1-1; D call uncertain. The CDR3 is 14 residues long. Germline CDR1 reads SGHTS; CDR2 reads YDEGEE. Trimming pared 3 bases from V and 3 bases from J, leaving 12 bases between. The CDR3 protein is CASSWRFRDTEAFF. The CDR3, as DNA: TGTGCCAGCAGCTGGAGGTTTCGGGACACTGAAGCTTTCTTT.

The chain has TRBV27 and TRBJ1-5, with 7 bases matching TRBD1. Germline V gene data show CDR1 as MNHEY and CDR2 as SMNVEV (reference sequence). CDR3 length: 14 amino acids. V shed 4 bases and J 4 bases; nucleotides not matched to a gene: 4. The CDR3 DNA follows: TGTGCCAGCAGTTCGGACAGGAGGAATCAGCCCCAGCATTTT. Translation: CASSSDRRNQPQHF.

The J gene is TRBJ2-3, the V gene TRBV27; 10 positions match TRBD2. Germline CDR1 MNHEY, CDR2 SMNVEV (reference sequence). CDR3 size: 17 residues. With V trimmed by 5 bases and J by 4 bases, 12 bases remained unmatched. The DNA of the CDR3 is TGTGCCAGCAGTCGCCGGGGGGCTAGCGGGAGCGCAGATACGCAGTATTTT. Amino acid sequence: CASSRRGASGSADTQYF.

V and J are TRBV4-2 and TRBJ2-2; tentative D call: TRBD1 (6 bases). The CDR3 covers 17 residues. Trimming left V 0 bases short and J 4 bases short, with 15 bases between. Germline V gene lookup returns CDR1 LGHNA and CDR2 YNFKEQ. The CDR3 DNA reads TGTGCCAGCAGCCAAGAGGGGTGGGGGCGCGTCACCGGGGAGCTGTTTTTT. Its protein product is CASSQEGWGRVTGELFF.

The chain employs TRBV28 and TRBJ2-1; the D gene is possibly TRBD1 (6 bases). The CDR3 runs to 13 residues. Germline assignment: CDR1 MDHEN and CDR2 SYDVKM. The ends were cut back, 3 bases at V and 7 bases at J, with 10 bases in the middle. The DNA for the CDR3 is TGTGCCAGCAGTTTGGCCAGGGGTAATGAGCAGTTCTTC. This encodes CASSLARGNEQFF.

V gene TRBV25-1 combines with J gene TRBJ1-6; D remains unclear. The V end lost 4 bases, the J end lost 12 bases, and 13 bases lay between the germline ends. Per germline, CDR1 MGHDK and CDR2 SYGVNS. The CDR3 covers 13 residues. The CDR3 protein is CASSVQTGEPLHF. Here the CDR3 DNA reads TGTGCCAGCAGTGTGCAAACCGGGGAACCCCTCCACTTT.

V usage is TRBV4-1 and J usage is TRBJ2-1; D ambiguous. This CDR3 has 13 amino acids. Germline V gene lookup returns CDR1 MGHRA and CDR2 YSYEKL. The V end lost 4 bases, the J end lost 10 bases, and 14 bases lay between the germline ends. CDR3 sequence: CASSLYSYQEQFF. Written as DNA, the CDR3 is TGCGCCAGCAGCCTTTATTCCTACCAAGAGCAGTTCTTC.

The chain employs TRBV9 and TRBJ2-3, with 8 nucleotides matching TRBD2. The CDR3 sequence is 15 residues long. The germline V gene has CDR1 SGDLS and CDR2 YYNGEE. The junction had 2 bases not matched to a gene; V was cut back by 2 bases and J by 0 bases. The CDR3 nucleotides read TGTGCCAGCAGCGTTAGCGGGACTAGCACAGATACGCAGTATTTT. Protein product: CASSVSGTSTDTQYF.

The rearrangement uses TRBV3-1 (or the pseudogene TRBV3-2) and TRBJ2-1; D not certain. CDR3 length: 15 residues. V was pared by 1 base and J by 2 bases, with 9 bases between. The germline V gene has CDR1 LGHDT and CDR2 YNNKEL (reference sequence). The CDR3 loop is CASSQAASPYNEQFF. CDR3 bases: TGTGCCAGCAGCCAAGCAGCGTCCCCCTACAATGAGCAGTTCTTC.

The chain has TRBV6-5 and TRBJ1-5; a weak D match, TRBD1 (6 bases). Germline CDR1 and CDR2: MNHEY and SVGAGI. V was trimmed by 4 bases and J by 0 bases, leaving 10 bases between them. This CDR3 region has 15 residues. CDR3 protein: CASSWTVNSNQPQHF. The CDR3 DNA sequence: TGTGCCAGCAGTTGGACAGTTAATAGCAATCAGCCCCAGCATTTT.

This clone appeared a few times. V is TRBV7-7 and J is TRBJ1-3; D is possibly TRBD1 (5 bases). In germline, CDR1 is SSHAT, CDR2 FNYEAQ (reference sequence). Trimming shortened V by 1 base and J by 4 bases, and 5 bases separated the two germline ends. The CDR3 length is 13 residues. This CDR3 reads CASSLDRGNTIYF. Here the CDR3 DNA reads TGTGCCAGCAGCTTAGACAGGGGAAACACCATATATTTT. Combining the CDR3 with reference TRBV7-7 and TRBJ1-3 gives the whole variable domain GAGVSQSPRYKVTKRGQDVTLRCDPISSHATLYWYQQALGQGPEFLTYFNYEAQPDKSGLPSDRFSAERPEGSISTLTIQRTEQRDSAMYRCASSLDRGNTIYFGEGSWLTVV.

V is TRBV5-1 and J is TRBJ1-6, with D maybe TRBD1 (6 bases). V was pared by 4 bases and J by 5 bases, with 16 bases between. Germline V CDR1 and CDR2: SGHRS, YFSETQ. The CDR3 is 16 amino acids. Here the CDR3 reads CASSQEGTSNNSPLHF. The DNA for the CDR3 is TGCGCCAGCAGCCAAGAAGGGACATCCAATAATTCACCCCTCCACTTT.